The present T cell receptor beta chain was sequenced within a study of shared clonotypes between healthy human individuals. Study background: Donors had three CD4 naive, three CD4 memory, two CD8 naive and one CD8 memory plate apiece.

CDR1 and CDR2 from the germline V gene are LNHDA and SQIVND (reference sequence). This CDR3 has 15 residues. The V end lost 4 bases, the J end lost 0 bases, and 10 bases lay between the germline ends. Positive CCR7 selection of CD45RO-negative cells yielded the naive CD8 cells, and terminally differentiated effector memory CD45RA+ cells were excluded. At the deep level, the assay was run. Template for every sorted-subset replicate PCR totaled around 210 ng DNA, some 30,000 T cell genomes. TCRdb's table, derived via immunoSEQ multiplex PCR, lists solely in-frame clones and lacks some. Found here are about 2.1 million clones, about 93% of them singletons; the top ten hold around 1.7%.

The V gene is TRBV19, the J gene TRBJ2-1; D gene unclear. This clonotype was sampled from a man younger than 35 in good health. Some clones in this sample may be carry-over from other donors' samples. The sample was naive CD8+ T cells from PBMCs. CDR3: CASSKLQSSYNEQFF. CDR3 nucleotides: TGTGCCAGTAGTAAACTACAGAGCTCCTACAATGAGCAGTTCTTC.